This section outlines one T cell receptor (beta chain) sequence together with its context. What it binds is unknown. TCRdb's copy holds only in-frame clones and misses some; the assay was immunoSEQ multiplex PCR. The sample has roughly 7,000 clones, around four fifths seen once. These data are taken from a study of stem cell transplantation in POMP-related autoinflammatory disease. Study summary: Impaired MHC class I-dependent CD8+ differentiation was hypothesized from defective thymoproteasomes. Points from the study as a whole: Across all analyzed T-cell subsets, patients with PRAID tended toward reduced diversity and increased clonality.

Germline V gives CDR1 MGHDK, CDR2 SYGVNS. This CDR3 is 15 amino acids long. Trimming removed 1 base at V and 1 base at J, with 10 bases between. The specimen was a CXCR5-defined cell subset from PBMCs. The clonotype comes from a human donor in good health. The chain couples TRBV25-1 to TRBJ1-1; D remains unclear. In DNA, the CDR3 is TGTGCCAGCAGTGAATGGGCTAATCCGAACACTGAAGCTTTCTTT. This translates into CASSEWANPNTEAFF.